The entry that follows covers one T cell receptor beta chain sequence. This clone was counted only a few times. The clone's antigen remains unknown. Base qualities are not provided; no much larger clone lies one nucleotide away. Genomic DNA was isolated from the sorted cells so that the TCRbeta CDR3 region could be sequenced. TCRbeta CDR3 regions were sequenced using the immunoSEQ Assay. TCRdb stores this immuneACCESS table with in-frame sequences only. Part of the clones is absent; in the studies checked, under half of the shortfall reflects unresolved V genes, and no reason is known for the rest. This sample lists more than 75,000 clones; around 85% were detected once. Together, the top ten hold about 0.22% of the sample. Spanning cysteine to phenylalanine, the CDR3 consists of 14 amino acids. The sequence is cut down to CDR3 DNA, 42 bases in frame from base 1. CDR1 SNHLY and CDR2 FYNNEI were looked up in the germline V gene. V is cut by 2 bases and J by 5 bases, and the space between the germline ends is 9 bases.

The entry originates in a study of OX40 agonist ivuxolimab in advanced cancers. In the study overall: Ivuxolimab was a fully human IgG2 agonistic monoclonal antibody targeting the costimulatory receptor OX40 (CD134). Prior anti-PD-1, anti-PD-L1 or anti-CTLA-4 therapy was permitted, and checkpoint inhibitors had been received by approximately 39% of dose-escalation patients. Intravenous ivuxolimab was administered to patients every 2 weeks at six dose levels: 0.01, 0.1, 0.3, 1.5, 3 and 10 mg/kg. Peripheral TCRbeta sequencing was intended to test whether TCR sequence diversity was altered and clonal T-cell expansion was caused by ivuxolimab. Among the roughly 52 dose-escalation patients, some 20 had hepatocellular carcinoma, about 15 melanoma, 9 renal cell carcinoma and 9 head and neck cancer. In the dose-escalation cohort, more than 80% of patients were male, and the mean age was roughly 60 years with a range of roughly 23 to 79. The paper describes the monotherapy dose-escalation part (N of about 55 patients) of the phase I trial of ivuxolimab. Partial responses occurred in three dose-escalation patients, of whom one had hepatocellular carcinoma and two had cutaneous melanoma. Summary of the overall study and its limitations: At doses of 0.1 to 3.0 mg/kg, clonal expansion of both CD4+ and CD8+ blood T cells was observed from baseline to week 6. In the 0.1-3.0 mg/kg groups, partial responders were among the patients with the lowest normalized peripheral clonal expansion, particularly in CD8+ T cells. Low levels of normalized T-cell clonal expansion were also seen in some patients who did not respond. After ivuxolimab, more expanded clones were found on average in CD8+ T cells than in CD4+ T cells. Which antigens the clonally expanded peripheral T cells were specific for was not determined.

The trial excluded patients who had a history of autoimmune disease or who were on systemic immunosuppression. Peripheral blood for TCR sequencing was collected from all dose cohorts at baseline, on cycle 4 day 1, and on cycle 7 day 1. Samples came from an open-label, multicenter, first-in-human phase I dose-escalation trial of ivuxolimab. Adults with locally advanced or metastatic melanoma, renal cell, hepatocellular, or head and neck squamous cell carcinoma were enrolled in the trial. Before TCR sequencing, CD4+ T cells and CD8+ T cells from peripheral blood were sorted into separate populations.

The chain uses TRBV2 and TRBJ2-2; TRBD1 could be the D gene, as 5 bases match. This TCR was sampled from an adult with an advanced solid tumor such as melanoma, head and neck, liver or kidney cancer. The material was CD4+ or CD8+ T cells sorted from blood, obtained in a trial of the OX40 agonist ivuxolimab. The base sequence is TGTGCCAGCAGTGAAACGACAGCTACCGGGGAGCTGTTTTTT. Protein translation: CASSETTATGELFF.